These 12 T cell receptor beta chains were all obtained from the same sample, sequenced in a study of breast tumors, draining lymph nodes, adjacent tissues. Breast cancer patients provided tissue from their axillary draining lymph nodes. TCRdb ran MiXCR on the multiplex PCR reads and lists one entry per CDR3 protein. The profile covers over 250,000 distinct CDR3 sequences, with 30% to 35% appearing a single time and 1.1% taken by the ten largest. The sequencing input was axillary lymph node tissue. The receptors were gathered from a female donor with breast cancer. Some clones in this sample may be carry-over from other donors' samples.

This clonotype was observed at least ten times. V gene TRBV4-1 combines with J gene TRBJ1-6; 7 positions match TRBD1. Trimming at V came to 5 bases and at J to 1 base, leaving 17 bases not matched to a gene. Germline lookup yields CDR1 MGHRA and CDR2 YSYEKL. The CDR3 extends over 20 amino acids. CDR3 sequence reads: CASSLLWGIGGDSYNSPLHF. The CDR3 region has the DNA TGCGCCAGCAGCTTACTTTGGGGGATAGGGGGCGATTCCTATAATTCACCCCTCCACTTT.

This clonotype was seen only once. This rearrangement joins TRBV5-8 to TRBJ1-1; a weak D match, TRBD1 (6 bases). The length of the CDR3 is 13 residues. V gave up 6 bases and J gave up 11 bases, with 20 bases separating them. From germline, CDR1 is SGHTS and CDR2 YDEGEE. CDR3 loop: CASILGGLYGAFF. Here the CDR3 DNA reads TGTGCCAGCATCCTAGGGGGACTTTATGGGGCTTTCTTT.

V and J are TRBV6-6 and TRBJ1-1, with TRBD1 matching over 10 bases. The V gene end was trimmed by 0 bases and the J gene end by 6 bases; junction bases not matched to a gene: 16. Germline CDR1 and CDR2: MNHNY and SVGAGI (reference sequence). There are 19 residues in the CDR3. The CDR3 DNA reads as TGTGCCAGCAGTTACTCTTCCCCCGGGACAGGGGTTAGAGAATCTGAAGCTTTCTTT. This encodes CASSYSSPGTGVRESEAFF.

In its sample, this clonotype was seen many times. The chain recombines TRBV5-1 with TRBJ2-2, with D perhaps matching TRBD1 (6 bases). The germline V gene encodes CDR1 SGHRS and CDR2 YFSETQ. V lost 2 bases and J lost 3, with 11 bases in between. The CDR3 sequence is 15 residues long. Written as DNA, the CDR3 is TGCGCCAGCAGCTTAGACAGGACGTACACCGGGGAGCTGTTTTTT. It specifies CASSLDRTYTGELFF.

The chain employs TRBV6-2 or TRBV6-3 and TRBJ2-7; 8 bases map to TRBD2. The CDR3 consists of 20 residues. J lost 4 bases, V lost 1 base, and 21 bases had no gene match. Per the germline V gene, CDR1 is MNHEY and CDR2 is SVGEGT. CDR3 DNA sequence: TGTGCCAGCAGTTACTGGGGAAGCGGGAGCCAAGTGAGGGGCCAATACGAGCAGTACTTC. It is translated as CASSYWGSGSQVRGQYEQYF.

There are many counts of this clonotype. This chain links TRBV12-3 or TRBV12-4 with TRBJ2-3; the D gene is possibly TRBD2 (6 bases). V dropped 5 bases and J dropped 5 bases, with 11 bases sitting between them. The length of the CDR3 is 13 residues. DNA for the CDR3: TGTGCCAGCAGTCAATCGCGGGGAGATACGCAGTATTTT. It yields the protein CASSQSRGDTQYF.

This clonotype was detected ten times or more. The J gene is TRBJ2-7, the V gene TRBV2; the D is unclear. Between the trimmed V and J ends, which lost 6 bases and 6 bases, there was a span of 9 bases. Germline V lookup: CDR1 SNHLY, CDR2 FYNNEI. The CDR3 totals 11 residues. The CDR3 coding sequence is TGTGCCAGCAGCGTATGGGGCGAGCAGTACTTC. Amino acid sequence: CASSVWGEQYF.

This clonotype appeared many times. DNA of the CDR3: TGTGCCAGCTCGGTGGGGGGCGCGGAGAATTCACCCCTCCACTTT. It specifies CASSVGGAENSPLHF. This chain uses TRBV9 with TRBJ1-6, with a weak D call TRBD1 (6 bases). V was trimmed by 7 bases and J by 7 bases, leaving 18 bases between them. This CDR3 contains 15 residues. Per germline, CDR1 SGDLS and CDR2 YYNGEE.

The sample holds a few counts of this clonotype. V usage is TRBV18 and J usage is TRBJ2-3, with D perhaps TRBD2 (6 bases). Germline V gene data show CDR1 as KGHSH and CDR2 as LQKENI. The CDR3 loop spans 14 amino acids. The ends were cut back, 2 bases at V and 5 bases at J, with 11 bases in the middle. For the CDR3, the DNA is TGTGCCAGCTCACCAAGGCGGGACGGAGATACGCAGTATTTT. Translation: CASSPRRDGDTQYF.

A note on this clonotype: This clone may be a read error of a much larger clone one base away. The conserved phenylalanine or tryptophan normally closing the CDR3 is absent here, so this likely arose from a read error. This chain uses TRBV7-2 with TRBJ2-7; the match to TRBD1 covers 7 bases. The length of the CDR3 is 14 residues. Germline CDR1 is SGHTA and CDR2 is FQGNSA. Losses at the gene ends were 3 bases for V and 5 bases for J; bases not matched to a gene: 7. CDR3 in amino acids: CASSFRQGKNEQYL. The CDR3 DNA sequence: TGTGCCAGCAGCTTCCGACAGGGAAAGAACGAGCAGTACCTC.

This clonotype appeared many times. In DNA, the CDR3 is TGTGCCAGCAGACCCGGGGCGGGTAAAGATACGCAGTATTTT. This encodes CASRPGAGKDTQYF. This sequence joins TRBV7-8 and TRBJ2-3; the D gene could be TRBD1 or TRBD2 (5 bases each). CDR3 length equals 14 residues. Germline CDR1 reads SGHVS; CDR2 reads FQNEAQ. V was cut by 6 bases and J by 5 bases, with 15 bases left in between.

This clonotype has at least ten counts. The rearrangement uses TRBV6-2 or TRBV6-3 and TRBJ1-2; the D is unclear. This CDR3 region has 12 residues. The germline V and J ends were trimmed by 5 bases and 2 bases, with 6 bases remaining between them. CDR1 is MNHEY and CDR2 is SVGEGT in the germline V gene. CDR3 residues: CASSTPNYGYTF. The CDR3 DNA follows: TGTGCCAGCAGTACACCAAACTATGGCTACACCTTC.